The 6 T cell receptor beta chains below come from one sample, sequenced in a study of STAT5B mutations in CD4+ large granular lymphocyte leukemia. Some clones are missing from TCRdb's copy, which holds only in-frame ones; the method was immunoSEQ multiplex PCR. The sample has 21,000 or so clones; 79% are singletons. The sample was CD4+ T cells from blood buffy coats. These receptors were obtained from a human donor in good health.

This clone was detected only a few times. The chain employs TRBV2 and TRBJ1-1, with D possibly being TRBD1 (5 bases). V was clipped by 1 base and J by 6 bases, with 12 bases between them. This CDR3 spans 14 amino acids. The germline gives CDR1 SNHLY, CDR2 FYNNEI. The CDR3 region is CASSEVGHKSEAFF. The CDR3 region has the DNA TGTGCCAGCAGTGAAGTCGGACACAAATCTGAAGCTTTCTTT.

This sequence joins TRBV7-3 and TRBJ2-1, with TRBD2 matching over 7 bases. The V segment lost 4 bases and the J segment 8 bases; nucleotides outside the gene matches: 14. CDR3 length: 16 residues. CDR1 is SGHTA and CDR2 is FQGTGA in the germline V gene. The CDR3 nucleotides are TGTGCCAGCAGCTCCCCCGGAGCACATGGGAGGGATGAGCAGTTCTTC. This translates into CASSSPGAHGRDEQFF.

CDR3 sequence: CASSAGSSETQYF. The CDR3 nucleotides are TGCGCCAGCAGTGCGGGTAGCAGCGAGACCCAGTACTTC. The chain links TRBV10-2 to TRBJ2-5; D is ambiguous. CDR1 is WSHSY and CDR2 is SAAADI in the germline V gene. This CDR3 has 13 amino acids. The V end lost 4 bases, the J end lost 5 bases, and 11 bases lay between the germline ends.

The chain recombines TRBV2 with TRBJ2-3; D remains unclear. Germline lookup yields CDR1 SNHLY and CDR2 FYNNEI. The CDR3 runs 13 residues. Trimming stripped 8 bases from V and 5 bases from J, with 14 bases between. The CDR3 spells CASCKESRDTQYF. CDR3 DNA: TGTGCCAGCTGCAAAGAATCGAGAGATACGCAGTATTTT.

This chain connects TRBV11-3 to TRBJ2-5; perhaps TRBD2 as D (5 bases). The V and J ends lost 3 bases and 7 bases respectively, with 15 bases between them. Per the germline V gene, CDR1 is SGHNT and CDR2 is YENEEA. The CDR3 sequence is 14 residues long. CDR3 in amino acids: CASSFESGVGTQYF. CDR3 coding DNA: TGTGCCAGCAGCTTTGAAAGCGGCGTGGGGACCCAGTACTTC.

This clone is a singleton in its sample. The chain recombines TRBV6-6 with TRBJ2-1; D uncertain. CDR1 MNHNY and CDR2 SVGAGI come from the germline V gene (reference sequence). Trimming cost V 0 bases and J 4 bases, with 7 bases left between them. This CDR3 has 14 residues. The DNA for the CDR3 is TGTGCCAGCAGTTACTCGGACGGATACAATGAGCAGTTCTTC. Protein product: CASSYSDGYNEQFF.